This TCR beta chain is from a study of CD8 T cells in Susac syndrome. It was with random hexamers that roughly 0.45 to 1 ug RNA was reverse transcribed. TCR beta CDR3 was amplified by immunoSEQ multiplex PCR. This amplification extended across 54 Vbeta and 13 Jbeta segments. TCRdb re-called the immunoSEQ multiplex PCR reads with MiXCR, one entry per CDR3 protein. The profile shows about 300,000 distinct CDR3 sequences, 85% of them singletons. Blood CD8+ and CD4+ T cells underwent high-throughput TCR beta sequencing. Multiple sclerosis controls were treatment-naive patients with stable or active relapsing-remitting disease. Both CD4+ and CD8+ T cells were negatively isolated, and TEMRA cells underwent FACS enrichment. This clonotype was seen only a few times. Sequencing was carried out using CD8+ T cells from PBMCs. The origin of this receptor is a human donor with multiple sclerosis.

The CDR3 reads CAAERANTYEQYF. The CDR3 bases are TGTGCCGCGGAGCGGGCCAACACCTACGAGCAGTACTTC. This chain connects TRBV6-2 or TRBV6-3 to TRBJ2-7; tentative D call: TRBD2 (6 bases). Between the trimmed V and J ends, which lost 11 bases and 2 bases, there was a span of 16 bases. This CDR3 comprises 13 residues. The V gene's germline CDR1 is MNHEY and CDR2 SVGEGT.